This entry concerns a single T cell receptor beta chain. Its antigen is currently unknown. This entry is derived from a study of cytomegalovirus exposure and HLA in healthy donors. The V end was cut by 1 base, the J end by 4 bases, with 13 bases between. This CDR3 has 15 amino acids. In germline, CDR1 is MNHNS, CDR2 SASEGT. Some clones are missing from TCRdb's copy, which holds only in-frame ones; the method was immunoSEQ multiplex PCR. This table holds under 300,000 clones, 86% found once. Study-wide points: Subsequent analysis found a tendency for first-cohort TCR clusters to co-occur within the 95 to 150 validation repertoires. 150 to 200 TCR beta chains were listed as cytomegalovirus-associated. In vitro, three CMV-associated chains proved specific for CMV antigens.

This chain uses TRBV6-1 with TRBJ1-2, with D possibly TRBD1 on 5 matching bases. This receptor was identified in a woman aged 18-30 years in good health and CMV-seronegative. Sequenced: PBMCs. CDR3: CASSEGAGGGYGYTF. The CDR3 nucleotides are TGTGCCAGCAGTGAAGGTGCGGGGGGAGGCTATGGCTACACCTTC.